This TCR beta chain stems from a study of CD4+ T cells in melanoma. V lost 5 bases to trimming and J lost 0 bases, with 20 bases between them. CDR1 is SGDLS and CDR2 is YYNGEE in the germline V gene. This CDR3 region has 17 residues. Study results and caveats: Reportedly, melanoma neoantigen-specific CD4+ T cells showed varied differentiation states.

A note on this clone: The antigen is not known.

Profiled with immunoSEQ multiplex PCR; TCRdb holds only in-frame clones, not every one. The data show some 110,000 clones, with approximately 92% seen just once and around 3.3% held by the top ten. The sequence came from a human donor with melanoma. The source material was peripheral blood. The chain combines TRBV9 with TRBJ2-5; the D is unclear. Here the CDR3 reads CASRRPTDPSYQETQYF. In nucleotides, the CDR3 is TGTGCCAGCAGACGCCCCACAGACCCTTCGTACCAAGAGACCCAGTACTTC.